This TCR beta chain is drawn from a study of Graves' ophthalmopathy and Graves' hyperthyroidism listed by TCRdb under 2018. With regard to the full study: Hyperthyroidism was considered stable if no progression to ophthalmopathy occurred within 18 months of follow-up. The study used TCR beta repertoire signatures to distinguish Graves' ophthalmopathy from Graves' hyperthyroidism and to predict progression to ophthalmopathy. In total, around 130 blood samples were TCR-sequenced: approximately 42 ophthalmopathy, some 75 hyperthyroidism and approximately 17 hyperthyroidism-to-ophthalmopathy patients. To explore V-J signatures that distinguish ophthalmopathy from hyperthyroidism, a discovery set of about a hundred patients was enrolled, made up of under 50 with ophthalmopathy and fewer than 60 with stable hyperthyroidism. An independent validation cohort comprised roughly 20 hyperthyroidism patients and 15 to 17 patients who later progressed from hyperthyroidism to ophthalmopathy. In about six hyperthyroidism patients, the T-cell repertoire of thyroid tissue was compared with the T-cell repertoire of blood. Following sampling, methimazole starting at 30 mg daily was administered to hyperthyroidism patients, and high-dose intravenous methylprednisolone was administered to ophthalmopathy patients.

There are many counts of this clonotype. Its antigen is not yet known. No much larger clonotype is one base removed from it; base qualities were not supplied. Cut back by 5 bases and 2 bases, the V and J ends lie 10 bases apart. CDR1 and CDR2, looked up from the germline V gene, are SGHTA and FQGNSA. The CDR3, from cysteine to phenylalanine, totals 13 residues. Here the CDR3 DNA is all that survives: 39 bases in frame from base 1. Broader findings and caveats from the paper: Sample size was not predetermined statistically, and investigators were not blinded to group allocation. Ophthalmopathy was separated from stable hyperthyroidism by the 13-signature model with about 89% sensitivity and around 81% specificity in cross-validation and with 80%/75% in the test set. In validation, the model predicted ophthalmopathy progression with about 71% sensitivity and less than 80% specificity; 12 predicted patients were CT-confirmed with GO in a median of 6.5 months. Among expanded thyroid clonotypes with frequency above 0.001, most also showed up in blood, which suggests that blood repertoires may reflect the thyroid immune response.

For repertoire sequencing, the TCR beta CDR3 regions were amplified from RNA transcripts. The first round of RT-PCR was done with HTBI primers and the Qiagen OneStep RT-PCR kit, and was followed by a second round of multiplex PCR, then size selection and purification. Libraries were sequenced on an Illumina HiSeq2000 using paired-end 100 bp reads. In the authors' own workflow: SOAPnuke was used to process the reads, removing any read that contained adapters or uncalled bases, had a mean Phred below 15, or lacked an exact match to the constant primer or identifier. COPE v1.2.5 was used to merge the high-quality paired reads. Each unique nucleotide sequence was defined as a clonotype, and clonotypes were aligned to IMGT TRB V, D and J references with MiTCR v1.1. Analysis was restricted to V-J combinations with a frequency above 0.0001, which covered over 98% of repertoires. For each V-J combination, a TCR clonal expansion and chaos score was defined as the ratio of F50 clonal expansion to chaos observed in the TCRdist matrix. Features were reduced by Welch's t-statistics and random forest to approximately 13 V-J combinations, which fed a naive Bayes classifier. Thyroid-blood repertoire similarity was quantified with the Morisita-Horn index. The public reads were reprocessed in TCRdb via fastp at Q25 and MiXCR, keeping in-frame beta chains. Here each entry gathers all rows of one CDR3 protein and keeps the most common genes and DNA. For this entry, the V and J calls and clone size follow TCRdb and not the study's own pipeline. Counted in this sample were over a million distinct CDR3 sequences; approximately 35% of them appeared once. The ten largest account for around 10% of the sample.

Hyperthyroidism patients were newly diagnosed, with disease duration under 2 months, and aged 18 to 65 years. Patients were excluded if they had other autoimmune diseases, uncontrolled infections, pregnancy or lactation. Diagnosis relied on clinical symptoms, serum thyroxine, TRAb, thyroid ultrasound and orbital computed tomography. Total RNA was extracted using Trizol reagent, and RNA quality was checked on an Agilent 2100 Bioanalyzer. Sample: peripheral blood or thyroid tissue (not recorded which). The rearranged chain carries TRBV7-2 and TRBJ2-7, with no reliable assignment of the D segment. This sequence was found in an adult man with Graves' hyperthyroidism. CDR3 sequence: CASSQDPAYEQYF. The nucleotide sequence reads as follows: TGTGCCAGCAGCCAAGACCCTGCCTACGAGCAGTACTTC. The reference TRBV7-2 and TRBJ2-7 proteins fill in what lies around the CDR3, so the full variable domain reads GAGVSQSPSNKVTEKGKDVELRCDPISGHTALYWYRQSLGQGLEFLIYFQGNSAPDKSGLPSDRFSAERTGGSVSTLTIQRTQQEDSAVYLCASSQDPAYEQYFGPGTRLTVT.